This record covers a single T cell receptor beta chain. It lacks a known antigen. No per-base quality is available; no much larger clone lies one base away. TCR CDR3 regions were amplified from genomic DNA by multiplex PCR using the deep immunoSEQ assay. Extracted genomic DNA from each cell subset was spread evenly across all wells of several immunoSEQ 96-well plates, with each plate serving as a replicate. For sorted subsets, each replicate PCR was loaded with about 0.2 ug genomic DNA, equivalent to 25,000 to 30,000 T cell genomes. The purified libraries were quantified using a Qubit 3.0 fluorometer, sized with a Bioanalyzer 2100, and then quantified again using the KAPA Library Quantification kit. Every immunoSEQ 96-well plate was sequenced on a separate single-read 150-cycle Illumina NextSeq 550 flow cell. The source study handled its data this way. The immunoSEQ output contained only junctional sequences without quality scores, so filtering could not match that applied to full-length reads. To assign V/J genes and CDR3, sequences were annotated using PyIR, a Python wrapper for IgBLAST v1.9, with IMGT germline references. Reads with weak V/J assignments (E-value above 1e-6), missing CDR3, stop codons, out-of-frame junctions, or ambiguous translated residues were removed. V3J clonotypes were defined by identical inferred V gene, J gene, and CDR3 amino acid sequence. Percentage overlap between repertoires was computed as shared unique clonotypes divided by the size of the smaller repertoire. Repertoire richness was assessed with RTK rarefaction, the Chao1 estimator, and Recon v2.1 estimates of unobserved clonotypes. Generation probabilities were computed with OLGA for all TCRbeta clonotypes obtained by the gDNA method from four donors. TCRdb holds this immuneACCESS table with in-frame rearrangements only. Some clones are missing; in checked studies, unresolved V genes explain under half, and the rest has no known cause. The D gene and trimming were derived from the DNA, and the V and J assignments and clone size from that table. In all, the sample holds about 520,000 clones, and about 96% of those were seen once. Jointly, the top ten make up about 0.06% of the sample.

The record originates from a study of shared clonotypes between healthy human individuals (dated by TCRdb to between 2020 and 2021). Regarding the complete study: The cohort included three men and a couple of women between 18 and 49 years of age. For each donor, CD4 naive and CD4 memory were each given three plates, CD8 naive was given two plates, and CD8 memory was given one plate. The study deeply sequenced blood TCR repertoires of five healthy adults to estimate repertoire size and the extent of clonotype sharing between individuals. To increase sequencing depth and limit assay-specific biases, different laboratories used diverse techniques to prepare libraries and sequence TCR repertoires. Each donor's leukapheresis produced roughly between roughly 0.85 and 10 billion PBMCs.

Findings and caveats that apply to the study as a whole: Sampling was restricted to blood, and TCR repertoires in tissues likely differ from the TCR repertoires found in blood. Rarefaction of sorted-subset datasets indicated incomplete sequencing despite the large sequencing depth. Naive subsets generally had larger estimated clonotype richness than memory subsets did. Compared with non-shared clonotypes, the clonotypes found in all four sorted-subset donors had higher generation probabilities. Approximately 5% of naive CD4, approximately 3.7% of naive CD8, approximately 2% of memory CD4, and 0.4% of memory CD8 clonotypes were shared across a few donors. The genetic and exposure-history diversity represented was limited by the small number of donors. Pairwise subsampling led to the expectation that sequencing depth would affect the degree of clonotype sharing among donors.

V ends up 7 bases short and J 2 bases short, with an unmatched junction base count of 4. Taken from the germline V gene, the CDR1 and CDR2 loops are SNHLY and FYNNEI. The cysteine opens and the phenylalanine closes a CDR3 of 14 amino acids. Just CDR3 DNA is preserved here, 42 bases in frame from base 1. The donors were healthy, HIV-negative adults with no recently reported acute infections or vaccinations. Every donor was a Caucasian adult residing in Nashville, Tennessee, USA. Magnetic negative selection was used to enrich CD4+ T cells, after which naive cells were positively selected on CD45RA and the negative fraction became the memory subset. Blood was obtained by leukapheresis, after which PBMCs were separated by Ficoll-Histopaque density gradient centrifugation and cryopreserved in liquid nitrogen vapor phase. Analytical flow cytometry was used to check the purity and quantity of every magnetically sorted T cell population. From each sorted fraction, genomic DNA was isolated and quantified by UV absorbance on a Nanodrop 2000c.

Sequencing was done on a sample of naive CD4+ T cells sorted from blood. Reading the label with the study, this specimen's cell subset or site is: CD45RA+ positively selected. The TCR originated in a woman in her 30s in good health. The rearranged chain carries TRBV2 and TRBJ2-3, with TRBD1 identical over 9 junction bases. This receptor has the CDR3 CASNSQGATDTQYF. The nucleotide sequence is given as TGTGCCAGCAACTCACAGGGGGCCACAGATACGCAGTATTTT.